These T cell receptor beta chains were read from a single sample in a study of cytomegalovirus exposure and HLA in healthy donors. The repertoire was sequenced with immunoSEQ multiplex PCR; TCRdb's copy has only in-frame clones and lacks some. This table lists 100,000 to 150,000 clones. The sequencing sample was made of PBMCs. The receptors shown here come from a middle-aged man in good health and CMV-seronegative. Both conserved end residues are part of each CDR3. A D gene is named only where the DNA matches it firmly.

. TRBJ1-2 12 TRBV6-1 CASSEDRNGYTF TGTGCCAGCAGTGAAGACAGGAATGGCTACACCTTC
TRBD2 TRBJ2-7 14 TRBV2 CASSPTSGTYEQYF TGTGCCAGCAGCCCGACTAGCGGGACCTACGAGCAGTACTTC
TRBD2 TRBJ2-2 16 TRBV10-2 CASRGLAGANTGELFF TGCGCCAGCAGGGGACTAGCGGGCGCGAACACCGGGGAGCTGTTTTTT
. TRBJ2-7 17 TRBV5-4 CASSRTSGGGGRYEQYF TGTGCCAGCAGCCGGACATCCGGGGGCGGGGGCAGGTACGAGCAGTACTTC
. TRBJ1-1 13 TRBV6-6 CASGKGLGTEAFF TGTGCCAGCGGAAAGGGGCTAGGCACTGAAGCTTTCTTT
. TRBJ2-3 15 TRBV5-4 CASSPQGLSTDTQYF TGTGCCAGCAGCCCGCAGGGACTTTCCACAGATACGCAGTATTTT
TRBD2 TRBJ2-7 18 TRBV5-4 CASSSPGTSGTFTYEQYF TGTGCCAGCAGCTCGCCCGGGACTAGCGGGACATTCACCTACGAGCAGTACTTC
TRBD1 TRBJ2-3 16 TRBV7-8 CASSAGDRRITDTQYF TGTGCCAGCAGCGCTGGGGACAGGCGAATAACAGATACGCAGTATTTT
. TRBJ2-7 14 TRBV5-8 CASSRGRQGYEQYF TGTGCCAGCAGCCGGGGGAGACAAGGGTACGAGCAGTACTTC
. TRBJ1-3 13 TRBV2 CASSGTFGNTIYF TGTGCCAGCAGTGGGACATTTGGAAACACCATATATTTT
. TRBJ1-1 11 TRBV10-3 CAISESFEAFF TGTGCCATCAGTGAATCTTTTGAAGCTTTCTTT
TRBD1 TRBJ1-1 14 TRBV11-2 CASHGGQGFSEAFF TGTGCCAGCCACGGGGGACAGGGGTTTTCTGAAGCTTTCTTT
. TRBJ2-7 13 TRBV7-2 CASSLRRNYEQYF TGTGCCAGCAGCTTACGGAGGAACTACGAGCAGTACTTC
TRBD1 TRBJ2-7 14 TRBV2 CASNRGTGTYEQYF TGTGCCAGCAACCGCGGGACAGGTACCTACGAGCAGTACTTC
. TRBJ2-5 14 TRBV6-1 CASSENWRLETQYF TGTGCCAGCAGTGAGAACTGGCGGCTGGAGACCCAGTACTTC
TRBD1 TRBJ2-1 15 TRBV5-1 CASSSGQGIFGEQFF TGCGCCAGCAGCTCGGGACAGGGAATTTTCGGTGAGCAGTTCTTC
. TRBJ2-2 14 TRBV6-5 CASSYSRGTGELFF TGTGCCAGCAGTTACTCGAGGGGGACCGGGGAGCTGTTTTTT
. TRBJ2-1 15 TRBV11-2 CASTPSGRYNNEQFF TGTGCCAGCACCCCCTCAGGGCGATATAACAATGAGCAGTTCTTC
TRBD2 TRBJ2-7 15 TRBV18 CASSPTGTSGYEQYF TGTGCCAGCTCACCCACCGGGACTAGCGGATACGAGCAGTACTTC
. TRBJ2-7 14 TRBV10-2 CASTPLIGGYEQYF TGCGCCAGCACTCCTCTTATAGGGGGCTACGAGCAGTACTTC
. TRBJ1-1 14 TRBV6-1 CASSLTGTNTEAFF TGTGCCAGCAGTCTTACAGGGACGAACACTGAAGCTTTCTTT
TRBD2 TRBJ2-7 13 TRBV5-1 CASSSGTSGIEYF TGCGCCAGCAGCTCCGGGACTAGCGGGATCGAGTACTTC
TRBD2 TRBJ2-2 17 TRBV5-4 CASSPGLAVANTGELFF TGTGCCAGCAGCCCGGGACTAGCGGTCGCGAACACCGGGGAGCTGTTTTTT
. TRBJ2-7 17 TRBV7-8 CASSSSSSVQNSYEQYF TGTGCCAGCAGCTCTAGTAGTTCAGTCCAAAACTCCTACGAGCAGTACTTC
TRBD2 TRBJ2-3 13 TRBV6-1 CATSGERGDTQYF TGTGCCACTAGCGGGGAGCGAGGAGATACGCAGTATTTT
TRBD1 TRBJ2-4 15 TRBV9 CASSVGDRGKNIQYF TGTGCCAGCAGCGTAGGGGACAGGGGGAAAAACATTCAGTACTTC
TRBD2 TRBJ2-7 17 TRBV7-8 CASSLVGLAGGSYEQYF TGTGCCAGCAGCTTAGTTGGCCTAGCGGGAGGGTCCTACGAGCAGTACTTC
. TRBJ2-1 14 TRBV11-1 CASSREGGDNEQFF TGTGCCAGCAGCCGAGAAGGGGGGGACAATGAGCAGTTCTTC